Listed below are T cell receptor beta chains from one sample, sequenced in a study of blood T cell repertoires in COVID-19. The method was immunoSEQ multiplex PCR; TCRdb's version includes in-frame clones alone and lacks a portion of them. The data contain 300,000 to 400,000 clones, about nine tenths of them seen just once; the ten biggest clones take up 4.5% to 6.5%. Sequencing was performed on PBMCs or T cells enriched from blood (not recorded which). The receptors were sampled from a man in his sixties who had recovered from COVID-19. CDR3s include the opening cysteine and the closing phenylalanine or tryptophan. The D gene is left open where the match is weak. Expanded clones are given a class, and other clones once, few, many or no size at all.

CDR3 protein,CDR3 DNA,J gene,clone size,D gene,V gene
CASSTGGINYGYTF,TGTGCCAGCAGTACAGGGGGGATCAACTATGGCTACACCTTC,TRBJ1-2,NA,TRBD1,TRBV6-5
CASSPTAGLANNEQFF,TGTGCCAGCAGCCCCACCGCGGGACTAGCGAACAATGAGCAGTTCTTC,TRBJ2-1,NA,TRBD2,TRBV4-2
CASSGLAKNIQYF,TGTGCCAGCAGCGGGCTAGCCAAAAACATTCAGTACTTC,TRBJ2-4,NA,NA,TRBV7-9
CATSRTVSSYNERFF,TGTGCCACCAGCAGGACAGTTAGCTCCTACAATGAGCGGTTCTTC,TRBJ2-1,NA,NA,TRBV15
CASSPSTSGTNTGELFF,TGTGCCAGCTCACCATCGACTAGCGGGACGAACACCGGGGAGCTGTTTTTT,TRBJ2-2,NA,TRBD2,TRBV18
CASRTLGARGYF,TGTGCCAGCCGAACCCTAGGGGCGCGGGGCTACTTC,TRBJ2-7,NA,NA,TRBV28
CASSMGGSQETQYF,TGTGCCAGTAGTATGGGGGGTTCCCAAGAGACCCAGTACTTC,TRBJ2-5,NA,NA,TRBV19
CASSQWRTSGPSTDTQYF,TGTGCCAGCAGCCAGTGGCGGACTAGCGGCCCAAGCACAGATACGCAGTATTTT,TRBJ2-3,NA,TRBD2,TRBV3-1/TRBV3-2
CASSFLVGLYGYTF,TGTGCCAGCAGTTTTCTAGTCGGCCTATATGGCTACACCTTC,TRBJ1-2,NA,NA,TRBV28
CASSFPGPSGSYEQYF,TGTGCCAGCAGTTTCCCCGGGCCTAGCGGGAGTTACGAGCAGTACTTC,TRBJ2-7,NA,TRBD2,TRBV28
CASSPRGGSGNTIYF,TGTGCCAGCAGCCCGAGAGGGGGCTCTGGAAACACCATATATTTT,TRBJ1-3,NA,NA,TRBV2
CASSDDTRIEKLFF,TGCGCCAGCAGCGATGACACACGAATTGAGAAACTGTTTTTT,TRBJ1-4,few,NA,TRBV5-1
CASSYSRASLSYEQYF,TGTGCCAGCAGTTACAGTCGGGCTAGCCTTTCCTACGAGCAGTACTTC,TRBJ2-7,NA,NA,TRBV6-5
CASRKLLAGVNEQYF,TGTGCCAGCAGGAAACTACTAGCGGGAGTCAACGAGCAGTACTTC,TRBJ2-7,NA,TRBD2,TRBV27
CASSSTGEKLFF,TGTGCCAGCAGCTCAACAGGGGAAAAACTGTTTTTT,TRBJ1-4,few,NA,TRBV2
CASRWQGSGANVLTF,TGTGCCAGTAGGTGGCAGGGGTCTGGGGCCAACGTCCTGACTTTC,TRBJ2-6,NA,NA,TRBV19
CATSRAPGETQYF,TGTGCCACCAGCAGGGCCCCTGGAGAGACCCAGTACTTC,TRBJ2-5,few,NA,TRBV15
CASSYGLAGGIETQYF,TGTGCCAGCAGTTATGGACTAGCGGGTGGGATCGAGACCCAGTACTTC,TRBJ2-5,NA,TRBD2,TRBV6-5
CASSTQGGGHNEQFF,TGTGCCAGCAGCACTCAGGGAGGGGGGCACAATGAGCAGTTCTTC,TRBJ2-1,NA,NA,TRBV28
CASSPDRRYEQYF,TGTGCCAGCAGTCCAGACAGGAGGTACGAGCAGTACTTC,TRBJ2-7,NA,NA,TRBV28
CASSRLGPTDTQYF,TGTGCCAGCAGTCGGCTGGGCCCCACAGATACGCAGTATTTT,TRBJ2-3,NA,NA,TRBV2
CSVVSGVPYEQYF,TGCAGCGTTGTGTCAGGGGTGCCCTACGAGCAGTACTTC,TRBJ2-7,NA,NA,TRBV29-1
CASSYSIRPNTEAFF,TGTGCCAGCAGTTACTCGATCAGGCCGAACACTGAAGCTTTCTTT,TRBJ1-1,NA,NA,TRBV6-5
CASSRSRGYQPQHF,TGTGCCAGCAGCCGCTCTCGGGGGTATCAGCCCCAGCATTTT,TRBJ1-5,NA,NA,TRBV5-8
CASSLSRSGNTIYF,TGTGCCAGCAGTTTATCTCGCTCTGGAAACACCATATATTTT,TRBJ1-3,NA,NA,TRBV28
CASSPQLAGGAYNEQFF,TGTGCCAGCTCACCCCAGTTAGCGGGAGGCGCCTACAATGAGCAGTTCTTC,TRBJ2-1,NA,TRBD2,TRBV18
CASSYSDYTEAFF,TGTGCCAGCAGTTACTCGGACTATACTGAAGCTTTCTTT,TRBJ1-1,NA,NA,TRBV6-5
CASSEFGDQPQHF,TGTGCCAGCAGTGAATTCGGGGATCAGCCCCAGCATTTT,TRBJ1-5,NA,NA,TRBV2
CASSGTGSEAFF,TGTGCCAGCTCGGGGACAGGGTCTGAAGCTTTCTTT,TRBJ1-1,NA,TRBD1,TRBV18
CATSRDWGATNEKLFF,TGTGCCACCAGCAGAGATTGGGGGGCAACTAATGAAAAACTGTTTTTT,TRBJ1-4,NA,NA,TRBV15
CASTLGQGATNTEAFF,TGTGCCAGCACCTTGGGGCAGGGGGCAACGAACACTGAAGCTTTCTTT,TRBJ1-1,NA,TRBD1,TRBV7-9
CASSSGSGVGTQYF,TGTGCCAGCAGCTCTGGCTCGGGGGTCGGGACCCAGTACTTC,TRBJ2-5,NA,NA,TRBV9
CASSLRALAGAKNIQYF,TGTGCCAGCAGTTTAAGGGCCCTAGCGGGAGCCAAAAACATTCAGTACTTC,TRBJ2-4,NA,TRBD2,TRBV27
CAISESKTATYEQYF,TGTGCCATCAGTGAGTCAAAGACAGCTACCTACGAGCAGTACTTC,TRBJ2-7,NA,NA,TRBV10-3
CASSQELATEAFF,TGTGCCAGCAGCCAAGAATTAGCGACTGAGGCTTTCTTT,TRBJ1-1,NA,NA,TRBV14
CASSPNRDSEQYF,TGTGCCAGCTCACCCAACCGGGACAGCGAGCAGTACTTC,TRBJ2-7,NA,TRBD1,TRBV18
CASNPAGMSNNEQFF,TGTGCCAGTAACCCAGCGGGAATGTCCAACAATGAGCAGTTCTTC,TRBJ2-1,once,TRBD2,TRBV19
CASSDGTGFWNSYNSPLHF,TGTGCCAGCAGTGACGGGACAGGCTTTTGGAACTCCTATAATTCACCCCTCCACTTT,TRBJ1-6,NA,TRBD1,TRBV6-1
CASSLSAGGNTEAFF,TGCGCCAGCAGCTTGTCAGCCGGGGGAAACACTGAAGCTTTCTTT,TRBJ1-1,NA,NA,TRBV5-1
CASSSGVSGFSYEQYF,TGCGCCAGCAGCTCGGGGGTTAGCGGTTTCTCCTACGAGCAGTACTTC,TRBJ2-7,NA,NA,TRBV5-1
CASRSGTGLQPQHF,TGTGCCAGCAGAAGTGGGACAGGGCTGCAGCCCCAGCATTTT,TRBJ1-5,NA,TRBD1,TRBV6-5
CASRWGTGGDQPQHF,TGTGCCAGCAGGTGGGGCACAGGGGGGGATCAGCCCCAGCATTTT,TRBJ1-5,NA,TRBD1,TRBV27
CASSPGGGIQPQHF,TGTGCCAGCAGCCCAGGGGGCGGCATTCAGCCCCAGCATTTT,TRBJ1-5,NA,TRBD1,TRBV28
CASSYRGQHYGYTF,TGTGCCAGCAGTTACAGGGGGCAGCACTATGGCTACACCTTC,TRBJ1-2,NA,TRBD1,TRBV6-5
CASSLAGQGSNTEAFF,TGTGCCAGCAGCTTGGCGGGACAGGGTTCGAACACTGAAGCTTTCTTT,TRBJ1-1,NA,TRBD1,TRBV5-8
CASSPGTSETTYEQYF,TGCGCCAGCAGCCCGGGGACTAGCGAGACAACTTACGAGCAGTACTTC,TRBJ2-7,NA,TRBD2,TRBV5-1
CASSWGSLNTEAFF,TGTGCCAGCAGCTGGGGCAGCCTGAACACTGAAGCTTTCTTT,TRBJ1-1,NA,NA,TRBV5-6
CASSPDSYGYTF,TGTGCCAGCAGCCCGGACAGCTATGGCTACACCTTC,TRBJ1-2,NA,NA,TRBV7-9
CASSAAGVDQPQHF,TGTGCCAGCTCAGCAGCAGGGGTGGATCAGCCCCAGCATTTT,TRBJ1-5,NA,NA,TRBV18
CASSPSFQGGSPLHF,TGTGCCAGCAGTCCTTCATTCCAGGGGGGTTCACCCCTCCACTTT,TRBJ1-6,few,TRBD1,TRBV6-9
CAWSVLSSGNYNEQFF,TGTGCCTGGAGTGTACTCTCTAGCGGGAATTACAATGAGCAGTTCTTC,TRBJ2-1,few,TRBD2,TRBV30
CASSRRHRGETGELFF,TGTGCCAGTAGTAGGCGACACAGGGGTGAAACCGGGGAGCTGTTTTTT,TRBJ2-2,NA,TRBD1,TRBV19